This T cell receptor (beta chain) was sequenced during a study of breast tumors, draining lymph nodes, adjacent tissues. Study results and caveats: Findings are consistent with lymph node origin and intratumoral expansion of most tumor T cells.

This clonotype was observed a handful of times. The antigen remains unidentified. The CDR3 spans 16 residues. Each CDR3 protein is one row after TCRdb ran MiXCR on the multiplex PCR reads. The repertoire holds about 180,000 distinct CDR3 sequences, with roughly a third as singletons. Axillary draining lymph nodes of breast cancer patients supplied the node samples. The sequence was collected from a female donor with breast cancer. Some clones in this sample may be carry-over from other donors' samples. The chain carries TRBV12-1 and TRBJ2-1. TRBV12-1 is a recognized pseudogene. Sequencing was done on a sample of axillary lymph node tissue. The CDR3 DNA follows: TGTGCCAGCGGCGTTTTGAAGGGGAGCTCCTACAATGAGCAGTTCTTC. Its translation is CASGVLKGSSYNEQFF.